This TCR beta chain was captured in a study of OX40 agonist ivuxolimab in advanced cancers. The overall study: At doses from 0.01 to 10 mg/kg, patients were given intravenous ivuxolimab every 2 weeks. Prior anti-PD-1, anti-PD-L1 or anti-CTLA-4 therapy did not bar entry, and 30% to 40% had some.

This clone was picked up one time. Its antigen is currently unknown. Germline V CDR1 and CDR2: MNHEY, SMNVEV (reference sequence). The J segment lost 3 bases and the V segment lost 4 bases, leaving 2 bases of the junction unmatched. The CDR3 has 13 amino acids. Method: immunoSEQ multiplex PCR; TCRdb's copy keeps in-frame clones and lacks some. The table lists under 45,000 clones, approximately 78% of them singletons. Overall study results and limits: CD8+ T cells showed, on average, more clonal expansion than CD4+ cells. At doses 0.1 to 3.0 mg/kg, CD4+ and CD8+ clones expanded.

The chain carries TRBV27 and TRBJ2-7; 8 nucleotides match TRBD2. Source: CD4+ or CD8+ T cells sorted from blood, taken in a trial of the OX40 agonist ivuxolimab. The receptor was isolated from an adult with an advanced solid tumor such as melanoma, head and neck, liver or kidney cancer. Here the CDR3 reads CASSSTSGYEQYF. DNA for the CDR3: TGTGCCAGCAGTTCTACTAGCGGCTACGAGCAGTACTTC.